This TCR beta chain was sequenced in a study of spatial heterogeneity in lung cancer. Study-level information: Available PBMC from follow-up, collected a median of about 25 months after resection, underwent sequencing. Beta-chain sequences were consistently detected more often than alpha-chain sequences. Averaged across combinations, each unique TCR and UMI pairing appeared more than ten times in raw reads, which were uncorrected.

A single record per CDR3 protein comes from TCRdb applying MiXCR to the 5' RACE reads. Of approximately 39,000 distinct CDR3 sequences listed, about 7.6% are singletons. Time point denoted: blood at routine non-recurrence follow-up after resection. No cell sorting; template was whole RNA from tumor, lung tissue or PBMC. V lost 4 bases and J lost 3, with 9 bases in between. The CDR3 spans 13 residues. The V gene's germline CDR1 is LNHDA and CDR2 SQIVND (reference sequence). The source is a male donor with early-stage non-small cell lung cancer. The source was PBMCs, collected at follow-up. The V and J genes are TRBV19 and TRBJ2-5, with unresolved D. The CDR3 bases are TGTGCCAGTAGTACGTCCGCAGAAGAGACCCAGTACTTC. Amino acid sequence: CASSTSAEETQYF.